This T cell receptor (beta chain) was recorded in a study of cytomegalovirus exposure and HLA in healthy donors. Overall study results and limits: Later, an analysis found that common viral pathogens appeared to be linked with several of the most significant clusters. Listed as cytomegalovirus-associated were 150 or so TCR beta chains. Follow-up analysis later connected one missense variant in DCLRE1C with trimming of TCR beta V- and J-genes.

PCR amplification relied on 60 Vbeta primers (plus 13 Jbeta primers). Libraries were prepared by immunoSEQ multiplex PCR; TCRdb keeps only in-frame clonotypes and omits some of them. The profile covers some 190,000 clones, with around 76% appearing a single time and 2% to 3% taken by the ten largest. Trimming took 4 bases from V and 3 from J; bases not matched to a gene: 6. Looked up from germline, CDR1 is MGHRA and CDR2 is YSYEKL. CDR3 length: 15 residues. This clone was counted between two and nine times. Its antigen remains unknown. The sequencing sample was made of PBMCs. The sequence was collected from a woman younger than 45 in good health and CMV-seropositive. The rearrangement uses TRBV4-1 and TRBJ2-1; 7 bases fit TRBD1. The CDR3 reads CASSRTGVDYNEQFF. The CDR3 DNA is TGCGCCAGCAGCCGAACAGGGGTAGACTACAATGAGCAGTTCTTC.